Below, one T cell receptor (beta chain) is given with its context. The antigen remains unidentified. This record comes from a study of blood T cells in healthy people across ages. CDR1 and CDR2 (germline): ENHRY, SYGVKD. V was pared by 3 bases and J by 2 bases, with 11 bases between. The CDR3 consists of 15 residues. Findings of the study overall: Higher naive T cell percentage went strongly together with higher TCR beta diversity.

Together with a sample-barcoded 5' primer, a J-beta primer mix was included in a second PCR lasting about 6 to 11 cycles. TCRdb re-derived calls from the 5' RACE reads in MiXCR, one entry per CDR3 protein. The sample holds 1.5 million or so distinct CDR3 sequences, 35% to 45% seen once. V is TRBV10-3 and J is TRBJ1-5; D not certain. The sequencing sample was made of blood. The source is a woman between 18 and 29 years old in good health. CDR3 in DNA: TGTGCCATCAGTGAAGGGAGCGCCCGCAATCAGCCCCAGCATTTT. Translated: CAISEGSARNQPQHF.